These T cell receptor beta chains were read from a single sample in a study of blood T cell repertoires in COVID-19. Generated by immunoSEQ multiplex PCR, the TCRdb table keeps only in-frame clones and is missing some. The table includes some 130,000 clones, over 60% detected once. Specimen: peripheral blood. The source is a woman in her 70s with acute or convalescent COVID-19. Both conserved end residues are part of each CDR3. A D gene is named only where the DNA matches it firmly. Clone size, where shown, is once, few, many, or a class for clones that have expanded.

d_call	j_call	cdr3_length	clone_size	v_call	cdr3_nt	cdr3_aa
-	TRBJ1-5	17	-	TRBV19	TGTGCCAGTAGTATAACAGCACAGGGCCTTAGCAATCAGCCCCAGCATTTT	CASSITAQGLSNQPQHF
-	TRBJ2-7	14	-	TRBV2	TGTGCCAGCAGAATCCGACAGAGCTCCTACGAGCAGTACTTC	CASRIRQSSYEQYF
-	TRBJ2-3	15	-	TRBV7-8	TGTGCCAGCAGCCCGGCCGGGTCCATAGGGGGTACGCAGTATTTT	CASSPAGSIGGTQYF
-	TRBJ1-1	12	few	TRBV12-3/TRBV12-4	TGTGCCAGCAGTTTAATCAGTGGGGGGGCTTTCTTT	CASSLISGGAFF
-	TRBJ1-2	15	-	TRBV19	TGTGCCAGTAGTATGGGCAGGGATCCCATCTATGGCTACACCTTC	CASSMGRDPIYGYTF
-	TRBJ2-4	13	-	TRBV7-9	TGTGCCAGCAGCTTGCCCAGAAAAAACATTCAGTACTTC	CASSLPRKNIQYF
-	TRBJ1-2	12	-	TRBV19	TGTGCCAGTAGCCCAGGGAACTATGGCTACACCTTC	CASSPGNYGYTF
TRBD1	TRBJ2-7	15	-	TRBV18	TGTGCCAGCTCACCCGGACAGGGGATTTACTACGAGCAGTACTTC	CASSPGQGIYYEQYF
TRBD1	TRBJ1-1	15	-	TRBV5-1	TGCGCCAGCAGCCCGGGACAGGGGGCGAAGACTGAAGCTTTCTTT	CASSPGQGAKTEAFF
-	TRBJ1-1	15	few	TRBV6-2/TRBV6-3	TGTGCCAGCAGTTACTCGGGGCAGGGTGACACTGAAGCTTTCTTT	CASSYSGQGDTEAFF
-	TRBJ1-1	14	-	TRBV5-1	TGCGCCAGCAGCTTGGACACAGGGAACACTGAAGCTTTCTTT	CASSLDTGNTEAFF
-	TRBJ1-1	19	few	TRBV9	TGTGCCAGCAGCGATCAGAAGACAAGTGGACACGGTGGGGTCACTGAAGCTTTCTTT	CASSDQKTSGHGGVTEAFF
-	TRBJ2-1	15	-	TRBV20-1	TGCAGTGCTAGTGATACGGGTAGGGGCATCAATGAGCAGTTCTTC	CSASDTGRGINEQFF
TRBD2	TRBJ2-5	13	many	TRBV6-5	TGTGCCAGCGGACTAGCGGGAGCAGAGACCCAGTACTTC	CASGLAGAETQYF
TRBD1	TRBJ1-6	15	-	TRBV5-5	TGTGCCAGCAGCTTGGTGGGACAGATTAATTCACCCCTCCACTTT	CASSLVGQINSPLHF
TRBD1	TRBJ1-5	14	-	TRBV25-1	TGTGCCAGCAGTGGACAGGGCAACAATCAGCCCCAGCATTTT	CASSGQGNNQPQHF
-	TRBJ2-6	16	-	TRBV11-2	TGTGCCAGCAGCCCCATGTTAGGGGCTGGGGCCAACGTCCTGACTTTC	CASSPMLGAGANVLTF
TRBD1	TRBJ1-5	14	-	TRBV7-9	TGTGCCAGCAGCTTGGACAGGGACAATCAGCCCCAGCATTTT	CASSLDRDNQPQHF
TRBD1	TRBJ1-4	15	-	TRBV9	TGTGCCAGCAGCCCAGGACAGGGCGCCCGTGAAAAACTGTTTTTT	CASSPGQGAREKLFF
TRBD1	TRBJ2-5	15	-	TRBV27	TGTGCCAGCAGTTGGACAGGGGCCGGGTGGGAGACCCAGTACTTC	CASSWTGAGWETQYF
-	TRBJ1-4	15	few	TRBV9	TGTGCCAGCAGCGTAGCGAGCCGAACTAATGAAAAACTGTTTTTT	CASSVASRTNEKLFF
TRBD1	TRBJ1-1	13	-	TRBV29-1	TGCAGCGCCAGGGGGGCTATGAACACTGAAGCTTTCTTT	CSARGAMNTEAFF
TRBD1	TRBJ1-6	15	few	TRBV14	TGTGCCAGCAGCCAAGTGGGACAGTGGGATTCACCCCTCCACTTT	CASSQVGQWDSPLHF
-	TRBJ1-2	15	-	TRBV29-1	TGCAGCGTTGACTCAGGGGCCGGGACGGGGTATGGCTACACCTTC	CSVDSGAGTGYGYTF
-	TRBJ1-5	15	-	TRBV28	TGTGCCAGCAGTTTAATGTTGTCCGGCAATCAGCCCCAGCATTTT	CASSLMLSGNQPQHF
TRBD1	TRBJ2-3	15	-	TRBV19	TGTGCCAGTAGTATCGGACAGGGAGGAACAGATACGCAGTATTTT	CASSIGQGGTDTQYF
TRBD2	TRBJ2-5	16	-	TRBV5-1	TGCGCCAGCAGCGTTCGACTAGCGGGAGGGCAAGAGACCCAGTACTTC	CASSVRLAGGQETQYF
TRBD1	TRBJ2-1	18	once	TRBV11-2	TGTGCCAGCAGCTACGGACAGGGAGGACTCCTTTTAGGCAATGAGCAGTTCTTC	CASSYGQGGLLLGNEQFF
-	TRBJ1-4	15	few	TRBV7-9	TGTGCCAGCAGCTTAGCGACAGCAACTAATGAAAAACTGTTTTTT	CASSLATATNEKLFF
TRBD1	TRBJ2-5	15	-	TRBV6-1	TGTGCCAGCAGTGAATCCGGGACAGGGAAAGAGACCCAGTACTTC	CASSESGTGKETQYF
TRBD2	TRBJ2-5	16	-	TRBV10-3	TGTGCCATCAGCGACTCAATAGCGGGGGCGCAAGAGACCCAGTACTTC	CAISDSIAGAQETQYF
-	TRBJ1-6	14	-	TRBV19	TGTGCCAGTAGTACGAGGACAGAGAATTCACCCCTCCACTTT	CASSTRTENSPLHF
-	TRBJ2-3	14	-	TRBV5-1	TGCGCCAGCAGCCAACGACAGGGCACAGATACGCAGTATTTT	CASSQRQGTDTQYF
-	TRBJ2-7	13	-	TRBV28	TGTGCCAGCAGTTCAGGTGACGAGCACGAGCAGTACTTC	CASSSGDEHEQYF
TRBD1	TRBJ2-2	15	-	TRBV28	TGTGCCAGCAGTTTCGGGACAGGGGGCACCGGGGAGCTGTTTTTT	CASSFGTGGTGELFF
TRBD2	TRBJ2-3	15	-	TRBV20-1	TGCAGTGCTAGTATCCCGGGGGGGCGGGGAGATACGCAGTATTTT	CSASIPGGRGDTQYF
-	TRBJ1-2	11	-	TRBV19	TGTGCCAGCGCGCAGGAGGGCGGCTACACCTTC	CASAQEGGYTF
-	TRBJ1-6	18	-	TRBV2	TGTGCCAGCAGTGAAGCCTCGGACAGCAACGAAGATAATTCATCCCTCCACTTT	CASSEASDSNEDNSSLHF
-	TRBJ1-2	13	few	TRBV12-3/TRBV12-4	TGTGCCAGCAGTTTGGAGCACCTCTATGGCTACACCTTC	CASSLEHLYGYTF
-	TRBJ1-2	13	-	TRBV7-8	TGTGCCAGCAGCTTAGCGGGAGGTGGTGGCTACACCTTC	CASSLAGGGGYTF
-	TRBJ1-2	16	few	TRBV7-3	TGTGCCAGCAGCTTAGTTCCGGGGCTCCAGGGGACTGGCTACACCTTC	CASSLVPGLQGTGYTF
-	TRBJ2-3	15	few	TRBV7-9	TGTGCCAGCAGCTACCAAGCGGCTAGCACAGATACGCAGTATTTT	CASSYQAASTDTQYF
TRBD2	TRBJ2-1	16	few	TRBV10-3	TGTGCCATCGCCATTAGCGGGACCCCCGCCTACAATGAGCAGTTCTTC	CAIAISGTPAYNEQFF
-	TRBJ2-7	13	-	TRBV28	TGTGCCAGCAAGAGACCGGGAAACTACGAGCAGTACTTC	CASKRPGNYEQYF
-	TRBJ2-2	13	few	TRBV18	TGTGCCAGCTCACGACAGTTCACCGGGGAGCTGTTTTTT	CASSRQFTGELFF
-	TRBJ2-1	13	few	TRBV29-1	TGCAGCGCTCCAGGGGTCCAGGACAATGAGCAGTTCTTC	CSAPGVQDNEQFF
TRBD1	TRBJ1-2	17	-	TRBV9	TGTGCCAGCAGCGCGGTACTCAGGGGGCGCAGTGCCTATGGCTACACCTTC	CASSAVLRGRSAYGYTF
TRBD2	TRBJ2-2	13	-	TRBV9	TGTGCCAGCACCGGGACTATCGGGGGGGAGCTGTTTTTT	CASTGTIGGELFF
-	TRBJ2-1	16	once	TRBV9	TGTGCCAGCAGCGCTACAGGGTGGCTGGGACACAATGAGCAGTTCTTC	CASSATGWLGHNEQFF
-	TRBJ1-6	14	-	TRBV28	TGTGCCAGCAGTCTCAGGCCCAATAATTCACCCCTCCACTTT	CASSLRPNNSPLHF
TRBD2	TRBJ2-3	16	-	TRBV28	TGTGCCAGCAGTCCCCCTTTTCGGGGAGGGCCAGATACGCAGTATTTT	CASSPPFRGGPDTQYF
-	TRBJ2-5	15	-	TRBV15	TGTGCCACCCGACGGAATTTGGCAAGAGGGGAGACCCAGTACTTC	CATRRNLARGETQYF
-	TRBJ2-5	13	-	TRBV11-2	TGTGCCAGCAGCTTAACGGTCCAAGAGACCCAGTACTTC	CASSLTVQETQYF
TRBD1	TRBJ1-5	14	many	TRBV2	TGTGCCAGCAGTGGCGAGACAGGGGATCAGCCCCAGCATTTT	CASSGETGDQPQHF
-	TRBJ2-3	18	-	TRBV9	TGTGCCAGCAGCGTAGATGGCCGTGGGCAGGGACACACAGATACGCAGTATTTT	CASSVDGRGQGHTDTQYF
TRBD1	TRBJ1-2	14	-	TRBV19	TGTGCCAGTAGTACGAGAGGGGGCCCAGGGGGCTACACCTTC	CASSTRGGPGGYTF
-	TRBJ1-1	13	-	TRBV14	TGTGCCAGCAGGCCAAGACAGCTCACTGAAGCTTTCTTT	CASRPRQLTEAFF
-	TRBJ1-2	14	-	TRBV30	TGTGCCTGGAGAGATCAGGGCACTAACTATGGCTACACCTTC	CAWRDQGTNYGYTF
-	TRBJ2-2	16	-	TRBV13	TGTGCCAGCAGCTTAGGTCCGACTACCTACACCGGGGAGCTGTTTTTT	CASSLGPTTYTGELFF